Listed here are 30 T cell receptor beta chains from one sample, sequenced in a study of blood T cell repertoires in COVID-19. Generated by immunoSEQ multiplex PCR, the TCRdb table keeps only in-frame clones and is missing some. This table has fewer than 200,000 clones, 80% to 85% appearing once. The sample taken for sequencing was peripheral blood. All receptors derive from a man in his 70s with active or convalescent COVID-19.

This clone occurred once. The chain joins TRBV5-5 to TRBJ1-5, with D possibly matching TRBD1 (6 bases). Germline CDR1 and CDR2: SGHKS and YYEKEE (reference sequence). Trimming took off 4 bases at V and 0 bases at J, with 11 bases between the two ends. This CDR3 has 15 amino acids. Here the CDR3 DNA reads TGTGCCAGCAGCCAAGGGACATATAGCAATCAGCCCCAGCATTTT. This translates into CASSQGTYSNQPQHF.

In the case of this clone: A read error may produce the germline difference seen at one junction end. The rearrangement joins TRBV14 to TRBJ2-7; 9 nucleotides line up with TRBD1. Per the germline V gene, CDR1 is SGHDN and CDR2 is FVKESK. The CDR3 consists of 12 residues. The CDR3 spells CASSRNRDRANF. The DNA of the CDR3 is TGTGCCAGCAGCCGAAACCGGGACAGGGCGAACTTC.

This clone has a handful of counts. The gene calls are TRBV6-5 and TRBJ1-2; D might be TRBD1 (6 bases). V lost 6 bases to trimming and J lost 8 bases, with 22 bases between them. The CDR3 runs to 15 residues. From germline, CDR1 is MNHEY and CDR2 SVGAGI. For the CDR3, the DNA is TGTGCCAGCAGAATAAACGGACAGCCCCGGTGGGGCTACACCTTC. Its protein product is CASRINGQPRWGYTF.

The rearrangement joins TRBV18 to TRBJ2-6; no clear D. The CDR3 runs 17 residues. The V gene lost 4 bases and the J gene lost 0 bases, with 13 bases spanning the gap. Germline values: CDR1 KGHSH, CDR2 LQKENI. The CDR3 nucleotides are TGTGCCAGCTCACGTACTGACGGGTACTCTGGGGCCAACGTCCTGACTTTC. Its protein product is CASSRTDGYSGANVLTF.

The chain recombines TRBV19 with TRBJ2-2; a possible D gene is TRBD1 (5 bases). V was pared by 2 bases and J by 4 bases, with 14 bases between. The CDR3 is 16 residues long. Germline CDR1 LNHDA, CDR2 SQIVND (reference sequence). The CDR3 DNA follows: TGTGCCAGTAGTATATCCCCATCCAGGGCCACCGGGGAGCTGTTTTTT. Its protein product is CASSISPSRATGELFF.

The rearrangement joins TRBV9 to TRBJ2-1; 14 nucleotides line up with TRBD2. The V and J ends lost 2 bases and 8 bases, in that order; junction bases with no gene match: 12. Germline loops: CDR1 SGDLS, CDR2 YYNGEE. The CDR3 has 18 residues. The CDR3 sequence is CASSVGLAGGPGMDEQFF. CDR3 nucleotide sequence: TGTGCCAGCAGCGTTGGACTAGCGGGAGGTCCTGGTATGGATGAGCAGTTCTTC.

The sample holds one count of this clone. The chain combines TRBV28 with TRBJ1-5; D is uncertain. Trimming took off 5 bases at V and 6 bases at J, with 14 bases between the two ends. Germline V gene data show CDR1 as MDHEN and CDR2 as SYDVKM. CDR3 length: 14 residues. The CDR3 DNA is TGTGCCAGCAGTAGGAGCCGTCTGTCTCAGCCCCAGCATTTT. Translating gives CASSRSRLSQPQHF.

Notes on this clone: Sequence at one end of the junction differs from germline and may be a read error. CDR3 in amino acids: CASSVTGVGSYNEQFF. As DNA, the CDR3 is TGTGCCAGCAGCGTAACAGGGGTAGGATCCTACAATGAGCAGTTCTTC. This chain connects TRBV7-3 to TRBJ2-1; 7 nucleotides agree with TRBD1. The CDR3 consists of 16 residues. CDR1 is SGHTA and CDR2 is FQGTGA in the germline V gene. The variable domain in full, completed from reference TRBV7-3 and TRBJ2-1, reads GAGVSQTPSNKVTEKGKYVELRCDPISGHTALYWYRQSLGQGPEFLIYFQGTGAADDSGLPNDRFFAVRPEGSVSTLKIQRTERGDSAVYLCASSVTGVGSYNEQFFGPGTRLTVL.

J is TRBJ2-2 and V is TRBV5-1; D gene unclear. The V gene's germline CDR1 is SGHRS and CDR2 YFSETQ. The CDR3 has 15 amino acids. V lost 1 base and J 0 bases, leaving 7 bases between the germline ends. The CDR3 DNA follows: TGCGCCAGCAGCTTGAGCCAGGCGAACACCGGGGAGCTGTTTTTT. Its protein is CASSLSQANTGELFF.

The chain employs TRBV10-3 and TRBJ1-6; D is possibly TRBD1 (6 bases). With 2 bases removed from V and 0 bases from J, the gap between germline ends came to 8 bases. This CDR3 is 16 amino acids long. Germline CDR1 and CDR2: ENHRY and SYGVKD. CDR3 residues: CAISETGSSYNSPLHF. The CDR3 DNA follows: TGTGCCATCAGTGAGACAGGGAGCTCCTATAATTCACCCCTCCACTTT.

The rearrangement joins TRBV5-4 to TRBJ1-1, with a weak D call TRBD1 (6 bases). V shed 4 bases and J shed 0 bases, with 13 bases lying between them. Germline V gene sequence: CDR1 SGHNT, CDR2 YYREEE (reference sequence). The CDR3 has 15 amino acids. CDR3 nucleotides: TGTGCCAGCAGCGGGGGGGCAGGATTGAACACTGAAGCTTTCTTT. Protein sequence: CASSGGAGLNTEAFF.

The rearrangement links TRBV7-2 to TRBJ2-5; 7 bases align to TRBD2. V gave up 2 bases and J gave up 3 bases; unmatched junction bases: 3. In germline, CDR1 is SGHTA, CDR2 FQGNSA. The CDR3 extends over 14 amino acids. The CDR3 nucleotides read TGTGCCAGCAGCTTAAGCGGGATGGAAGAGACCCAGTACTTC. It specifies CASSLSGMEETQYF.

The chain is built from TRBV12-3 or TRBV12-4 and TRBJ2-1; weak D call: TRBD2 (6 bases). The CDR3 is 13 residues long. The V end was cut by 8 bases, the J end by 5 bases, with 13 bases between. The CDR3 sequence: CASCIGEDNEQFF. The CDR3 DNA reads TGTGCCAGCTGCATTGGGGAGGACAATGAGCAGTTCTTC.

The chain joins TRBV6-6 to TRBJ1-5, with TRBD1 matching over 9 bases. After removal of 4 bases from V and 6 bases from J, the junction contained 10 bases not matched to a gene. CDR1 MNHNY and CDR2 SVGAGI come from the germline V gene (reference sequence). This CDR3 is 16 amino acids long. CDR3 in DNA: TGTGCCAGCAGTTCGCGTCGGGACAGGGAAAGTCAGCCCCAGCATTTT. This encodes CASSSRRDRESQPQHF.

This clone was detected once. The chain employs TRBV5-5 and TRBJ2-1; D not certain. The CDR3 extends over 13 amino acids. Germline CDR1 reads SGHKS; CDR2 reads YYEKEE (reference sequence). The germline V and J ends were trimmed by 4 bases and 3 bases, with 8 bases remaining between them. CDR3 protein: CASSPTNYNEQFF. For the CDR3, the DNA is TGTGCCAGCAGCCCTACTAACTACAATGAGCAGTTCTTC.

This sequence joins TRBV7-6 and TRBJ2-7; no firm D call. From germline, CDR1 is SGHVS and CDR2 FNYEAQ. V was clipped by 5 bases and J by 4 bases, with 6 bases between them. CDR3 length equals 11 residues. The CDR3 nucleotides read TGTGCCAGCAGCCCGGAGTACGAGCAGTACTTC. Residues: CASSPEYEQYF.

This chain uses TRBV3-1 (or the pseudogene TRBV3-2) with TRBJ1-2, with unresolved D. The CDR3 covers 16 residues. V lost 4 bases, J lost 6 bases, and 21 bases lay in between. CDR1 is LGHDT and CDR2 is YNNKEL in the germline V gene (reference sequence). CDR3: CASSRAPGFGSHGYTF. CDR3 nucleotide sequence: TGTGCCAGCAGCCGGGCCCCAGGATTCGGTTCCCATGGCTACACCTTC.

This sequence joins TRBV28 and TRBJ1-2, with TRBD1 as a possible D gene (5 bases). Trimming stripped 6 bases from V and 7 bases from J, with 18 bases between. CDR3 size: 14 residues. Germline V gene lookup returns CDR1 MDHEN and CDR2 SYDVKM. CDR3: CASSPGAPGGGYTF. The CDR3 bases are TGTGCCAGCAGCCCCGGGGCCCCGGGGGGTGGCTACACCTTC.

CDR3 DNA sequence: TGTGCCAGCAGCAAAAACAGGGTTCATAATTCACCCCTCCACTTT. It yields the protein CASSKNRVHNSPLHF. The V call is TRBV5-4, the J call TRBJ1-6; D is perhaps TRBD1 (6 bases). CDR3 length equals 15 residues. CDR1 and CDR2 from the germline V gene are SGHNT and YYREEE (reference sequence). With 4 bases removed from V and 5 bases from J, the gap between germline ends came to 13 bases.

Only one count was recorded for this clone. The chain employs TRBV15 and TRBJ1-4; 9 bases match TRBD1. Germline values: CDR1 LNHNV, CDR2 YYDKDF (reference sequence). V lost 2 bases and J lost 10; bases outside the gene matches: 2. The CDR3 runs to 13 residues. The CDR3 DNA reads TGTGCCACCAGCAGACGGGACAGGGCAAAACTGTTTTTT. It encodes CATSRRDRAKLFF.

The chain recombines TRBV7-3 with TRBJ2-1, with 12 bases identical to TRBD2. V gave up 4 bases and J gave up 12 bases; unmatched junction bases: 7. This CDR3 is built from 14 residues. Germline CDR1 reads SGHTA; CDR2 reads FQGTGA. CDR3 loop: CASSSNLAGGVQFF. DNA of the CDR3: TGTGCCAGCAGCTCCAATCTAGCGGGAGGGGTGCAGTTCTTC.

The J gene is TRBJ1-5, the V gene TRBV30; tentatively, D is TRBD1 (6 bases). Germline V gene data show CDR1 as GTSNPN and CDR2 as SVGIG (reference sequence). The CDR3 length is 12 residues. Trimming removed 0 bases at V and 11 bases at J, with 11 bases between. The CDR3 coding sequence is TGTGCCTGGAGTGTAGGGCAGGGGTCCCAGCATTTT. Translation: CAWSVGQGSQHF. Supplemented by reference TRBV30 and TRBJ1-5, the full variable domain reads SQTIHQWPATLVQPVGSPLSLECTVEGTSNPNLYWYRQAAGRGLQLLFYSVGIGQISSEVPQNLSASRPQDRQFILSSKKLLLSDSGFYLCAWSVGQGSQHFGDGTRLSIL.

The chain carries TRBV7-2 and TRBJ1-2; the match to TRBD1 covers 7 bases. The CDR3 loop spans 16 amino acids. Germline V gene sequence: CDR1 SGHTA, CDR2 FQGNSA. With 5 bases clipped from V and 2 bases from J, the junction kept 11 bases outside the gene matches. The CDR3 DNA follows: TGTGCCAGCAGCCCCCACAGGGGTCGTCTCAACTATGGCTACACCTTC. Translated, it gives CASSPHRGRLNYGYTF. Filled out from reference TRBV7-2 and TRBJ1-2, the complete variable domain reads GAGVSQSPSNKVTEKGKDVELRCDPISGHTALYWYRQSLGQGLEFLIYFQGNSAPDKSGLPSDRFSAERTGGSVSTLTIQRTQQEDSAVYLCASSPHRGRLNYGYTFGSGTRLTVV.

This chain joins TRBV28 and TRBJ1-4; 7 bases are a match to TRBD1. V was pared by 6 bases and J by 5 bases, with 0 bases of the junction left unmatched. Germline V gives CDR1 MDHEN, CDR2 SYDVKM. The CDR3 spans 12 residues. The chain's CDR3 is CASRGQNEKLFF. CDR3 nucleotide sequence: TGTGCCAGCAGGGGACAGAATGAAAAACTGTTTTTT. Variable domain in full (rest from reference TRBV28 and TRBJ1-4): DVKVTQSSRYLVKRTGEKVFLECVQDMDHENMFWYRQDPGLGLRLIYFSYDVKMKEKGDIPEGYSVSREKKERFSLILESASTNQTSMYLCASRGQNEKLFFGSGTQLSVL.

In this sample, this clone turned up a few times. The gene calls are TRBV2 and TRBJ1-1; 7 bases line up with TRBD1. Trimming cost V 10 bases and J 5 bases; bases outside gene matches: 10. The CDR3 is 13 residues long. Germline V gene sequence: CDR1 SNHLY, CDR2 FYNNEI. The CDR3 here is CATRQGEETEAFF. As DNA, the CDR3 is TGTGCCACCCGACAGGGCGAGGAGACTGAAGCTTTCTTT.

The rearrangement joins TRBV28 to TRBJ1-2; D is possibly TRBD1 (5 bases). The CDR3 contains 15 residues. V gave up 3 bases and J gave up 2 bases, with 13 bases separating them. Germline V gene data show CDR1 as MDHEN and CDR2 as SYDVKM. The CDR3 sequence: CASSLHGGLNYGYTF. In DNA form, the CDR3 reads TGTGCCAGCAGTTTGCACGGGGGGTTGAACTATGGCTACACCTTC.

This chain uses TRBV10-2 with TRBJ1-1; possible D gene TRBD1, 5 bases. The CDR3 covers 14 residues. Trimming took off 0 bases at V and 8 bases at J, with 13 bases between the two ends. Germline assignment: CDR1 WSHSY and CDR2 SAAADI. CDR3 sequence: CASSESWRGGEAFF. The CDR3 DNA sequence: TGCGCCAGCAGTGAGTCGTGGAGGGGCGGCGAAGCTTTCTTT.

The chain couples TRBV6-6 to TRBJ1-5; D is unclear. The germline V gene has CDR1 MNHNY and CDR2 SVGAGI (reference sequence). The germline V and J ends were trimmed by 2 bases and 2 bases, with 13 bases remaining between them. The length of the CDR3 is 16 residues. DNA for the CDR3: TGTGCCAGCAGTTACCTTTCCTCCAGCGGCAATCAGCCCCAGCATTTT. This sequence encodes CASSYLSSSGNQPQHF.

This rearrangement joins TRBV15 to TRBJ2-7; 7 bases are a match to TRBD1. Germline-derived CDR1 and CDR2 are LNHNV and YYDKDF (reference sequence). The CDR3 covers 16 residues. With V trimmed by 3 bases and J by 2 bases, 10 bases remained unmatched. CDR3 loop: CATSRHPGQTTYEQYF. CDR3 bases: TGTGCCACCAGCAGGCACCCGGGACAGACAACCTACGAGCAGTACTTC. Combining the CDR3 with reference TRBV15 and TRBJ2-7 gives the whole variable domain DAMVIQNPRYQVTQFGKPVTLSCSQTLNHNVMYWYQQKSSQAPKLLFHYYDKDFNNEADTPDNFQSRRPNTSFCFLDIRSPGLGDTAMYLCATSRHPGQTTYEQYFGPGTRLTVT.

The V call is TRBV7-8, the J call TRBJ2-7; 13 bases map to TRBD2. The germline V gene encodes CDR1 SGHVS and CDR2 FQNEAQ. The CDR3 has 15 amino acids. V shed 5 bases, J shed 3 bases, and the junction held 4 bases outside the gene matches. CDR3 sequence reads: CASSHTSGGDYEQYF. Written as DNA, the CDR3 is TGTGCCAGCAGCCATACTAGCGGGGGGGACTACGAGCAGTACTTC. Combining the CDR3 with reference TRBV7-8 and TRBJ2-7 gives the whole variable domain GAGVSQSPRYKVAKRGQDVALRCDPISGHVSLFWYQQALGQGPEFLTYFQNEAQLDKSGLPSDRFFAERPEGSVSTLKIQRTQQEDSAVYLCASSHTSGGDYEQYFGPGTRLTVT.